This T cell receptor beta chain was identified in a study of blood T cells in healthy people across ages. Study results and caveats: Age advanced and TCR beta diversity per million T cells fell, roughly linearly. A strong correlation between TCR beta diversity and naive T cell percentage was seen.

With regard to this clonotype: Its antigen is as yet unknown.

For the second PCR, which ran for about 7 to 11 cycles, a sample-barcoded 5' primer and a J-beta primer mix were used. TCRdb recomputed calls from the 5' RACE reads with MiXCR, one row per CDR3 protein. The profile covers around 1,600,000 distinct CDR3 sequences, with 35% to 45% appearing a single time and less than 5% taken by the ten largest. The sample consisted of blood. The receptor's source is a woman aged 18-29 years in good health.

The CDR3 DNA follows: TGTGCCAGTAGTATCGGGTCCTACAATGAGCAGTACTTC. Protein sequence: CASSIGSYNEQYF. The chain uses TRBV19 and TRBJ2-1; no definite D call. The end of the DNA aligns better with TRBJ2-7, so the J call may be wrong. Germline CDR1 LNHDA, CDR2 SQIVND (reference sequence). CDR3 length equals 13 residues.